The T cell receptor (beta chain) under discussion was sequenced for a study of T cells in localized non-small cell lung cancer. Findings of the study overall: Uninvolved adjacent lung had more T cell clonality than any other tissue, topping tumor. There was an association of higher blood T cell density with longer overall survival. When the top 100 tumor clones were examined, a median about 60 of them also appeared in the adjacent lung, which was paired and uninvolved.

The V and J ends lost 5 bases and 4 bases respectively, with 23 bases between them. Germline V gene data show CDR1 as SEHNR and CDR2 as FQNEAQ (reference sequence). The CDR3 sequence is 18 residues long. TCRdb's table, derived via immunoSEQ multiplex PCR, lists solely in-frame clones and lacks some. This table has 100,000 to 150,000 clones, 89% appearing once. As regards this clone: Its antigen is currently unknown.

Material: peripheral blood, obtained before any cancer treatment. This TCR was sampled from a female donor of 60 years or more with stage I lung adenocarcinoma. This sequence joins TRBV7-9 and TRBJ1-4; the D is unclear. The DNA for the CDR3 is TGTGCCAGCAGCCCTAGGGCCCCTTCACAGTGGGGTAATGAAAAACTGTTTTTT. Translation: CASSPRAPSQWGNEKLFF.